These 6 T cell receptor beta chains came from one sample sequenced in a study of OX40 agonist ivuxolimab in advanced cancers. Clones were sequenced by immunoSEQ multiplex PCR, and TCRdb holds only the in-frame ones, with some missing. The profile covers 45,000 to 55,000 clones, with over 80% appearing a single time and approximately 1.2% taken by the ten largest. The sample was CD4+ or CD8+ T cells sorted from blood, taken in a trial of the OX40 agonist ivuxolimab. The receptors were gathered from an adult with an advanced solid tumor such as melanoma, head and neck, liver or kidney cancer.

This chain joins TRBV5-6 and TRBJ1-4, with a weak D call TRBD1 (5 bases). Trimming removed 4 bases from V and 2 bases from J, with 12 bases in between. This CDR3 region has 15 residues. Germline CDR1 and CDR2: SGHDT and YYEEEE. The CDR3 protein is CASSARVSTNEKLFF. DNA of the CDR3: TGTGCCAGCAGCGCCAGGGTTTCCACTAATGAAAAACTGTTTTTT.

This clone came up a few times. This chain links TRBV5-4 with TRBJ2-5, with D perhaps TRBD2 (6 bases). CDR3 length: 14 amino acids. The V end lost 0 bases, the J end lost 5 bases, and 11 bases lay between the germline ends. Germline assignment: CDR1 SGHNT and CDR2 YYREEE (reference sequence). The CDR3 reads CASSLAGVGETQYF. The CDR3 DNA follows: TGTGCCAGCAGCTTGGCGGGGGTCGGGGAGACCCAGTACTTC.

This clone was seen a few times. The genes are TRBV19 and TRBJ1-5, with a weak D call TRBD1 (6 bases). The CDR3 has 15 amino acids. Per germline, CDR1 LNHDA and CDR2 SQIVND (reference sequence). V was pared by 1 base and J by 0 bases, with 7 bases between. The CDR3 is CASSIGTASNQPQHF. CDR3 coding DNA: TGTGCCAGTAGTATAGGGACAGCTAGCAATCAGCCCCAGCATTTT.

This rearrangement joins TRBV18 to TRBJ1-4; TRBD1 is a possible D gene (5 bases). The V and J ends lost 4 bases and 3 bases respectively, with 21 bases between them. Looked up from germline, CDR1 is KGHSH and CDR2 is LQKENI. The length of the CDR3 is 18 residues. The CDR3 DNA follows: TGTGCCAGCTCACTCCCACTACAAGGGAGGACATCTAATGAAAAACTGTTTTTT. Its protein is CASSLPLQGRTSNEKLFF.

V is TRBV27 and J is TRBJ1-6; D might be TRBD1 (5 bases). The germline V gene encodes CDR1 MNHEY and CDR2 SMNVEV (reference sequence). V lost 7 bases to trimming and J lost 7 bases, with 8 bases between them. The CDR3 is made up of 12 amino acids. This chain's CDR3 is CASKSGNSPLHF. CDR3 DNA: TGTGCCAGCAAGTCAGGGAATTCACCCCTCCACTTT.

This clone was observed a few times. This chain uses TRBV5-1 with TRBJ2-2, with 9 nucleotides matching TRBD1. The V gene end was trimmed by 8 bases and the J gene end by 6 bases; junction bases not matched to a gene: 5. The CDR3 is 13 amino acids. Germline assignment: CDR1 SGHRS and CDR2 YFSETQ. CDR3 DNA sequence: TGCGCCAGTGGACAGGGGCTGTCCGGGGAGCTGTTTTTT. Its protein product is CASGQGLSGELFF.